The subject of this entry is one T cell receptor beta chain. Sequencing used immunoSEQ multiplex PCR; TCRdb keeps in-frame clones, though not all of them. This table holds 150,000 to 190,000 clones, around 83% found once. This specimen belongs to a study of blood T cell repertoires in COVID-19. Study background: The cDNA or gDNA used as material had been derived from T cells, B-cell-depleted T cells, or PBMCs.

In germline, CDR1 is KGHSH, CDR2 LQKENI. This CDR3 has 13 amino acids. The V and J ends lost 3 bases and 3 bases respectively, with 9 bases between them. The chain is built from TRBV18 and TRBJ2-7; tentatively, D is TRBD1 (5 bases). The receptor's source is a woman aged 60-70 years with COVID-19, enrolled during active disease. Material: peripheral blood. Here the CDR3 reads CASSPGRNYEQYF. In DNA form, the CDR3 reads TGTGCCAGCTCACCGGGGCGCAACTACGAGCAGTACTTC. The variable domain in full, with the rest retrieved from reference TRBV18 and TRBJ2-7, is NAGVMQNPRHLVRRRGQEARLRCSPMKGHSHVYWYRQLPEEGLKFMVYLQKENIIDESGMPKERFSAEFPKEGPSILRIQQVVRGDSAAYFCASSPGRNYEQYFGPGTRLTVT.